The clone carrying this TCR beta chain has a handful of counts. The CDR3 consists of 15 residues. The trim removed 0 bases at V and 5 bases at J, leaving 6 bases unmatched. Germline values: CDR1 SGHDN, CDR2 FVKESK. The data belong to a study of shared clonotypes between healthy human individuals. Per the original data handling: There were no quality scores in the junction-only immunoSEQ sequences, so filtering differed. The method was immunoSEQ multiplex PCR; TCRdb's version includes in-frame clones alone and lacks a portion of them. V and J calls and clone size follow that table, whereas D and trimming were derived from the DNA. The sample lists about 450,000 clones, 79% seen once, with about 13% in the top ten.

The specimen was PBMCs. This sequence originates from a middle-aged woman in good health. Some clones in this sample may be carry-over from other donors' samples. The rearrangement uses TRBV14 and TRBJ2-5; the match to TRBD1 covers 7 bases. The CDR3 sequence is CASSQDRGGRETQYF. The CDR3 region has the DNA TGTGCCAGCAGCCAAGATCGAGGGGGCAGGGAGACCCAGTACTTC.